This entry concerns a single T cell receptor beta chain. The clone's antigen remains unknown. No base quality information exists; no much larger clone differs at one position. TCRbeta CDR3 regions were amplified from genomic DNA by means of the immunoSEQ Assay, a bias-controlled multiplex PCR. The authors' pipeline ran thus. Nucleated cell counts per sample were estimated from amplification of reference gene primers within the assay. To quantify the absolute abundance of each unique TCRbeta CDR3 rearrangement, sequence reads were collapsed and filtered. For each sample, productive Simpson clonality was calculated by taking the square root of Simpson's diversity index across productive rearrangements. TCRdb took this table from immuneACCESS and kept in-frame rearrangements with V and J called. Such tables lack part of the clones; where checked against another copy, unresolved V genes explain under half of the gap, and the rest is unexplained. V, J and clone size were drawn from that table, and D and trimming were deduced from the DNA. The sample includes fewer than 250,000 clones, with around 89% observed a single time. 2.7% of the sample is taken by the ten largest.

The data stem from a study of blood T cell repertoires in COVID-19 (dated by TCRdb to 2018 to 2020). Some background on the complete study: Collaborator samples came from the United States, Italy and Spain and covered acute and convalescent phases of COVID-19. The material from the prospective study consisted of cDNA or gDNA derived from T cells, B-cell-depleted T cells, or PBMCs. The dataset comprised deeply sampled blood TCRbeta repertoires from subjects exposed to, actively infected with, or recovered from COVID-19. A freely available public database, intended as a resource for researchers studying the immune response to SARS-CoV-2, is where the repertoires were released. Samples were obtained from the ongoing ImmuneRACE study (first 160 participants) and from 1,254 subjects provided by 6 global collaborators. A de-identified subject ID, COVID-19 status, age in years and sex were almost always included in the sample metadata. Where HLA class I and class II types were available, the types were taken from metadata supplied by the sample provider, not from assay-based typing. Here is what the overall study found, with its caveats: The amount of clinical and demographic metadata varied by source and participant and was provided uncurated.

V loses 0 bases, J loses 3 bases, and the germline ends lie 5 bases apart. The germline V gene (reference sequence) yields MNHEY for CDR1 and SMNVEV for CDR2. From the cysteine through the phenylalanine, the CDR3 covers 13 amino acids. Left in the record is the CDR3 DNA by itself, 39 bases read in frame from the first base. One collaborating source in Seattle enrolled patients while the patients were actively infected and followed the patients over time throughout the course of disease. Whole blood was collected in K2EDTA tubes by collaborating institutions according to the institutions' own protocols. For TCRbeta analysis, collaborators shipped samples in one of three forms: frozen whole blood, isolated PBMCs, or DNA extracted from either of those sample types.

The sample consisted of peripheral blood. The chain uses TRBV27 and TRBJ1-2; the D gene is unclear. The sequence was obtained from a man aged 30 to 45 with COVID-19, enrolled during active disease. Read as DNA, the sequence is TGTGCCAGCAGTTTATCCTTTGACTATGGCTACACCTTC. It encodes CASSLSFDYGYTF.